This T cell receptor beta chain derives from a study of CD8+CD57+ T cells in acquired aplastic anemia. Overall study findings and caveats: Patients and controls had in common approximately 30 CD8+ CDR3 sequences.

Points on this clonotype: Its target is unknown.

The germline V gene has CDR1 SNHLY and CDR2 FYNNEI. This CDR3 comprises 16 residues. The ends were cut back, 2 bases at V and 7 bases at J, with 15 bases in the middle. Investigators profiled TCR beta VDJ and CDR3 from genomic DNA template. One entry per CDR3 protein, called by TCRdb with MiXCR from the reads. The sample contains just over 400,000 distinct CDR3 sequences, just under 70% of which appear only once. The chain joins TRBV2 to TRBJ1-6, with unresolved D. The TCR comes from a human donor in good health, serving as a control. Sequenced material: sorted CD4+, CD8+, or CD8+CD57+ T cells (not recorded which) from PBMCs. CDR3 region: CASSEPRGVGNSPLHF. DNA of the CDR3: TGTGCCAGCAGTGAACCGCGGGGAGTTGGCAATTCACCCCTCCACTTT.